The 11 T cell receptor beta chains below all came from one sample that was sequenced in a study of molecular identifiers for immune sequencing clone quantification. TCRdb re-called the PCR reads with MiXCR, one entry per CDR3 protein. The table shows some 680,000 distinct CDR3 sequences, with about 25% occurring only once. Sequencing was performed on naive CD8+ T cells from blood, with Jurkat cell RNA spiked in. Noted subset: FACS-sorted CD8+CD4-CCR7+CD45RA+ naive T cells. These receptors all stem from a human donor in good health. Some libraries in this study had Jurkat cell RNA spiked in.

As regards this clonotype: A much larger clone sits a single nucleotide away, making a read error possible. The V gene is TRBV27, the J gene TRBJ2-7, with 9 bases matching TRBD1. The CDR3 extends over 14 amino acids. Germline values: CDR1 MNHEY, CDR2 SMNVEV (reference sequence). The CDR3 nucleotides read TGTGCCAGCAGTTCAGACAGGGGGTCCTACGGGCAGTACTTC. It translates to CASSSDRGSYGQYF.

The chain combines TRBV9 with TRBJ2-7; 7 positions match TRBD1. Trimming at V came to 0 bases and at J to 0 bases, leaving 3 bases not matched to a gene. This CDR3 has 15 amino acids. Germline V gene data show CDR1 as SGDLS and CDR2 as YYNGEE. The CDR3 nucleotides read TGTGCCAGCAGCGTAGGCAGGGGGAGCTCCTACGAGCAGTACTTC. It codes for CASSVGRGSSYEQYF.

This clonotype occurred many times. This chain uses TRBV19 with TRBJ2-1; 10 nucleotides line up with TRBD2. V shed 7 bases, J shed 7 bases, and the junction held 10 bases outside the gene matches. Germline loops: CDR1 LNHDA, CDR2 SQIVND (reference sequence). This CDR3 spans 15 amino acids. This CDR3 reads CASMTAGGHGNEQFF. In DNA form, the CDR3 reads TGTGCCAGTATGACAGCGGGAGGGCACGGGAATGAGCAGTTCTTC.

Details on this clonotype: This may be a read error, as it is one base from a much larger clone. The rearrangement joins TRBV7-6 to TRBJ2-7, with 8 positions matching TRBD1. V was clipped by 6 bases and J by 9 bases; unmatched bases: 13. There are 14 residues in the CDR3. Germline CDR1 reads SGHVS; CDR2 reads FNYEAQ. In DNA form, the CDR3 reads TGTGCCAGCAGTCAGGGGACAGGAGGTCGGGGGCAGTACTTC. Amino acid sequence: CASSQGTGGRGQYF. Full variable domain (outside the CDR3, taken from reference TRBV7-6 and TRBJ2-7): GAGVSQSPRYKVTKRGQDVALRCDPISGHVSLYWYRQALGQGPEFLTYFNYEAQQDKSGLPNDRFSAERPEGSISTLTIQRTEQRDSAMYRCASSQGTGGRGQYFGPGTRLTVT.

V usage is TRBV5-3 and J usage is TRBJ1-1; 10 bases are a match to TRBD1. TRBV5-3 is an ORF, and what it does is uncertain. This CDR3 contains 15 residues. The V gene end was trimmed by 8 bases and the J gene end by 3 bases; junction bases not matched to a gene: 10. The CDR3 coding sequence is TGTGCCAGCAGCGCACCCGGACAGGGGGACACTGAAGCTTTCTTT. It translates to CASSAPGQGDTEAFF.

This clonotype was recorded many times. The genes are TRBV28 and TRBJ2-1, with a tentative D call TRBD2 (5 bases). This CDR3 is 14 amino acids long. The germline V and J ends were trimmed by 3 bases and 4 bases, with 10 bases remaining between them. Germline lookup yields CDR1 MDHEN and CDR2 SYDVKM. The CDR3: CASSFLEGYNEQFF. In nucleotides, the CDR3 is TGTGCCAGCAGTTTTTTAGAGGGTTACAATGAGCAGTTCTTC.

Comment on this clonotype: Since a much larger clone is just one base distant, this may be a read error. Since the CDR3 does not end with the conserved phenylalanine or tryptophan, this likely comes from a read error. The V call is TRBV13, the J call TRBJ2-5; D uncertain. This CDR3 has 16 residues. The V end was cut by 5 bases, the J end by 5 bases, with 21 bases between. CDR1 is PRHDT, CDR2 FYEKMQ, per germline (reference sequence). This CDR3 reads CASSARLEWKGETQYY. Written as DNA, the CDR3 is TGTGCCAGCAGCGCCCGACTCGAGTGGAAGGGCGAGACCCAGTACTAC.

About this clonotype: A much larger clone differs by one base, so this may be a read error. The rearrangement uses TRBV14 and TRBJ2-7; D is undetermined. CDR3 length: 14 residues. The germline V gene has CDR1 SGHDN and CDR2 FVKESK. The CDR3 nucleotides are TGTGCCTGCAGCCAAGTACTGAGCTCCTACGAGCAGTACTTC. This encodes CACSQVLSSYEQYF.

A word on this clonotype: Possible read error: a much larger clone is one base away. The gene calls are TRBV6-2 or TRBV6-3 and TRBJ1-1, with D perhaps TRBD1 (5 bases). The V gene lost 2 bases and the J gene lost 6 bases, with 16 bases spanning the gap. CDR1 is MNHEY and CDR2 is SVGEGT in the germline V gene. The CDR3 runs 15 residues. CDR3: CASSYRGTVNSEAFF. The DNA of the CDR3 is TGTGCCAGCAGTTACCGGGGGACGGTAAACTCTGAAGCTTTCTTT.

The chain uses TRBV4-2 and TRBJ1-6; D is unclear. Germline values: CDR1 LGHNA, CDR2 YNFKEQ. Trimming cost V 0 bases and J 5 bases, with 14 bases left between them. The CDR3 consists of 17 residues. DNA for the CDR3: TGTGCCAGCAGCCAAGATCCGGCAGCGGACGATAATTCACCCCTCCACTTT. It yields the protein CASSQDPAADDNSPLHF.

This clonotype was detected ten times or more. The chain couples TRBV29-1 to TRBJ2-7, with TRBD1 as a possible D gene (5 bases). V was clipped by 3 bases and J by 6 bases, with 18 bases between them. The length of the CDR3 is 14 residues. CDR1 SQVTM and CDR2 ANQGSEA come from the germline V gene. The CDR3 spells CSVEAPQGVGEQYF. The CDR3 nucleotides are TGCAGCGTTGAGGCCCCCCAGGGTGTGGGCGAGCAGTACTTC.